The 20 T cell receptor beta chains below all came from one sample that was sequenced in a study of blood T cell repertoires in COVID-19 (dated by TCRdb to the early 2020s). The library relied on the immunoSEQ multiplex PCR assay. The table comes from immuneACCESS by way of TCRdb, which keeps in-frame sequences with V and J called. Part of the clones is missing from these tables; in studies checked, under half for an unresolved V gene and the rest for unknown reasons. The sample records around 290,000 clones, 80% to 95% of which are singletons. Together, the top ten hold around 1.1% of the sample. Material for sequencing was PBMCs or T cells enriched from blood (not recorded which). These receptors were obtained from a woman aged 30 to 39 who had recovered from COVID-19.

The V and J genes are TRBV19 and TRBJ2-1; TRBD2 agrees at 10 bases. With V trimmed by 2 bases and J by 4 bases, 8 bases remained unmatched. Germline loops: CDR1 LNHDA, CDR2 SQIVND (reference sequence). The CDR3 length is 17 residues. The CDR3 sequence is CASSIPSSGRWYNEQFF. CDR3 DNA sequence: TGTGCCAGTAGTATACCCTCTAGCGGGAGATGGTACAATGAGCAGTTCTTC.

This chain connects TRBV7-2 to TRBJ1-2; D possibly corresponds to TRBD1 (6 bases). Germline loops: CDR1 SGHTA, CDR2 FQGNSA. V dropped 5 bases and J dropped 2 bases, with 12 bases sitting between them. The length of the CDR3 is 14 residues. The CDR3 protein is CASSTGSGNYGYTF. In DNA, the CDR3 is TGTGCCAGCAGCACAGGGTCTGGAAACTATGGCTACACCTTC.

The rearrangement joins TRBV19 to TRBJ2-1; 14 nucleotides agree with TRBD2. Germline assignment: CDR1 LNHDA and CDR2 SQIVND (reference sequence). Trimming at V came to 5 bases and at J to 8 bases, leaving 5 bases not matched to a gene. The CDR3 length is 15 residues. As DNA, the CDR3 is TGTGCCAGTAGTCCCCGACTAGCGGGAGGGGATGAGCAGTTCTTC. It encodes CASSPRLAGGDEQFF.

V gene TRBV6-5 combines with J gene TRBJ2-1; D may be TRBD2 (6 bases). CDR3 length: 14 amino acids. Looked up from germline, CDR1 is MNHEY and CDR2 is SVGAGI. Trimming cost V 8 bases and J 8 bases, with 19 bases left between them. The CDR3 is CASLGGGGRYEQFF. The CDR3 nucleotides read TGTGCCAGCCTGGGGGGTGGAGGGCGGTATGAGCAGTTCTTC.

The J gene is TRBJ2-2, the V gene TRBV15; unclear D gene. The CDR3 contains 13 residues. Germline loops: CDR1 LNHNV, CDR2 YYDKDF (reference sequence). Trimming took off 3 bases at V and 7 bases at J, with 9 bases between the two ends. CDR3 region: CATSSPSHGELFF. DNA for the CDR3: TGTGCCACCAGCAGCCCTTCACACGGGGAGCTGTTTTTT.

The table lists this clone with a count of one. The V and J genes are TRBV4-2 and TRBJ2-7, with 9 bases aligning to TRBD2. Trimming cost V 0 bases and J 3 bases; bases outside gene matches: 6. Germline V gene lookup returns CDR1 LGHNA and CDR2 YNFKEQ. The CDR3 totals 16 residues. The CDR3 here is CASSQEVAGVVYEQYF. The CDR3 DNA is TGTGCCAGCAGCCAAGAAGTAGCGGGAGTAGTCTACGAGCAGTACTTC.

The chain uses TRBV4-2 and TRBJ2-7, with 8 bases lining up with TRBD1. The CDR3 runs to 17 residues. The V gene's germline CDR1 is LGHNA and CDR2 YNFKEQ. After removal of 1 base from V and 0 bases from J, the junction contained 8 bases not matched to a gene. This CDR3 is CASSQGEEDRASYEQYF. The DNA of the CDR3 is TGTGCCAGCAGCCAAGGCGAGGAGGACAGGGCCTCCTACGAGCAGTACTTC.

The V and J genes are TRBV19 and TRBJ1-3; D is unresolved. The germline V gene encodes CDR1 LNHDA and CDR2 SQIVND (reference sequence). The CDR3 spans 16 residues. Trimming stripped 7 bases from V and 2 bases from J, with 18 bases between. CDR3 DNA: TGTGCCAGTACCGCCCGCCAGTTCGGGGCTGGAAACACCATATATTTT. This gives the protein CASTARQFGAGNTIYF.

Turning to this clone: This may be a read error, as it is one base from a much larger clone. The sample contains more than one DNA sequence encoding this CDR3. The CDR3 coding sequence is TGTGCCAGCAGCTTAGCCGGGACTACCTACGAGCAGTACTTC. Amino acid sequence: CASSLAGTTYEQYF. The rearrangement links TRBV7-9 to TRBJ2-7, with 7 bases that match TRBD2. Losses at the gene ends were 0 bases for V and 2 bases for J; bases not matched to a gene: 1. This CDR3 is 14 amino acids long. Germline lookup yields CDR1 SEHNR and CDR2 FQNEAQ (reference sequence).

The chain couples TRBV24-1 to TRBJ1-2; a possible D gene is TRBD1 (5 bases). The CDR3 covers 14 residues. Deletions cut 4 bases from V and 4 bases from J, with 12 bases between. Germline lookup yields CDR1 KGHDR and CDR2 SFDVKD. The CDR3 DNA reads TGTGCCACCAGTGAATTCCCAGGGTCCTATGGCTACACCTTC. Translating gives CATSEFPGSYGYTF.

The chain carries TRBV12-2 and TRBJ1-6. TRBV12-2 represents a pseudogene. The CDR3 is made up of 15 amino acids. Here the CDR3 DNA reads TGTGCAAGTCGCTTAGCGTGGCGGCTGAATTCACCCCTCCACTTT. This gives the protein CASRLAWRLNSPLHF.

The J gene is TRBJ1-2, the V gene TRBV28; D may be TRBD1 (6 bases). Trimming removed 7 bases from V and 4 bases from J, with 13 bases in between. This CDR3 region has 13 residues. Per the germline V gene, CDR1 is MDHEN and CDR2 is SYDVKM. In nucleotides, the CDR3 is TGTGCCAGCACCCAAGACAGGTCCTATGGCTACACCTTC. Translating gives CASTQDRSYGYTF.

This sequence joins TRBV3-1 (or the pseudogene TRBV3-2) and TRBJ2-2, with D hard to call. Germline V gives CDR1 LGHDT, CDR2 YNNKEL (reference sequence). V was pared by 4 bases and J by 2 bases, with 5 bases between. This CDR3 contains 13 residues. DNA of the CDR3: TGTGCCAGCAGCCCTTTAAACACCGGGGAGCTGTTTTTT. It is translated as CASSPLNTGELFF.

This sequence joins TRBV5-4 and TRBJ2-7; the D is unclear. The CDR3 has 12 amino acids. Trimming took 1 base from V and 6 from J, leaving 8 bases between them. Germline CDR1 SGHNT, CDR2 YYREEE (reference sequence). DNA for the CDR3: TGTGCCAGCAGCTTGCCCACATCCGAGCAGTACTTC. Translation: CASSLPTSEQYF.

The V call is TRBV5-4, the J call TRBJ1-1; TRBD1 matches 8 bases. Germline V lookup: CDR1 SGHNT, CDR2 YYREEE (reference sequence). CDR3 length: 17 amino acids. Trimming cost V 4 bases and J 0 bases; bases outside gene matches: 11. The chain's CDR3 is CASSTGQGPSMNTEAFF. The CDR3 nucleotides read TGTGCCAGCAGCACCGGACAGGGCCCATCCATGAACACTGAAGCTTTCTTT.

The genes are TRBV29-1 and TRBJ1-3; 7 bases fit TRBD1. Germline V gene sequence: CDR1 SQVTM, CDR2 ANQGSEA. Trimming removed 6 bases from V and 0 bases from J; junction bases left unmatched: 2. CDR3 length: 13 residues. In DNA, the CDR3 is TGCAGCGTCGGACAGGACTCTGGAAACACCATATATTTT. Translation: CSVGQDSGNTIYF.

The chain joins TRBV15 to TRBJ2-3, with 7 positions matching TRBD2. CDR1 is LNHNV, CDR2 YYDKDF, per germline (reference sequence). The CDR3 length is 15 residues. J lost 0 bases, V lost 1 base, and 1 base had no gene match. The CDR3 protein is CATSRASGSTDTQYF. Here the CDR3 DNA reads TGTGCCACCAGCAGAGCTAGCGGAAGCACAGATACGCAGTATTTT.

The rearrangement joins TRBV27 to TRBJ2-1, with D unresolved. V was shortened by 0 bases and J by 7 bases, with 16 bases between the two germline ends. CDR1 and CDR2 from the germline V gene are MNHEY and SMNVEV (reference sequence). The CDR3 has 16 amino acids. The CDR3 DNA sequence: TGTGCCAGCAGTTTATCTAAATATGGGCGCAAAAATGAGCAGTTCTTC. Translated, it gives CASSLSKYGRKNEQFF.

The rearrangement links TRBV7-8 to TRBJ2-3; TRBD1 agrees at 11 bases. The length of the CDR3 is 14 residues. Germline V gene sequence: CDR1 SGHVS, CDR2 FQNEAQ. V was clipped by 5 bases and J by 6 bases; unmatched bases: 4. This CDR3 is CASSLRTGGDTQYF. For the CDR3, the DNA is TGTGCCAGCAGCCTACGGACAGGGGGCGATACGCAGTATTTT.

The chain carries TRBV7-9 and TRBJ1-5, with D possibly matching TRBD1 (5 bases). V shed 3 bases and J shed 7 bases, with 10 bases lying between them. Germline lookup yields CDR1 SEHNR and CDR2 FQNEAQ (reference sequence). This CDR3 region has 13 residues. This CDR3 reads CASSFQGGQPQHF. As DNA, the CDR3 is TGTGCCAGCAGCTTCCAGGGTGGCCAGCCCCAGCATTTT. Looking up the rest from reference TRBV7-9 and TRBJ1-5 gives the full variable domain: DTGVSQNPRHKITKRGQNVTFRCDPISEHNRLYWYRQTLGQGPEFLTYFQNEAQLEKSRLLSDRFSAERPKGSFSTLEIQRTEQGDSAMYLCASSFQGGQPQHFGDGTRLSIL.